This entry concerns a single T cell receptor beta chain. It lacks a known antigen. Qualities for individual bases were not recorded, and no much larger clone is one base off. Counted from cysteine to phenylalanine, this CDR3 has 18 amino acids. This entry keeps only the CDR3 DNA: 54 bases, framed from base 1. The CDR1 and CDR2 encoded by the germline V gene are MNHNS and SASEGT. V ends up 1 base short and J 5 bases short, with an unmatched junction base count of 10. Synthetic TCR analog templates were spiked into each PCR so that absolute template abundance could be estimated from read counts. The immunoSEQ assay was used to amplify TCRbeta CDR3 regions from genomic DNA with bias-controlled V and J gene primers. Rearranged TCRbeta segments were sequenced at approximately 20X coverage. The source study handled its data this way. Sequencing errors were corrected by clustering and CDR3s were annotated against IMGT to assign V, D and J genes. Out-of-frame and stop-codon sequences were excluded, and only productive TCRbeta rearrangements were used in downstream analyses. Clonality was calculated as one minus the Shannon entropy normalized by the log of the number of unique productive sequences. Fisher's exact test with Benjamini-Hochberg correction, at a threshold of adjusted p below 0.01, was used to find clones that differed between time points or between blood and tumor. Here the immuneACCESS table is served through TCRdb, limited to in-frame sequences with V and J called. Missing clones are a known gap in these copies; in checked studies unresolved V genes cover under half, and the rest lacks a known reason. Clone size and the V and J calls come from that table; the DNA yielded D and trimming. The sample table lists just under 45,000 clones, under 90% of them with a count of one. Less than 15% of the sample belongs to the ten largest clones.

In the paper's terms, the time point label means: peripheral blood 6 weeks after treatment start. The cohort included 29 patients with locally advanced or metastatic urothelial carcinoma who were treated at Memorial Sloan Kettering on a trial protocol. Peripheral blood mononuclear cells were collected pretreatment and during treatment, with between 1 and 8 total time points obtained per patient. The Qiagen DNeasy Blood extraction kit was used to purify genomic DNA from total PBMCs and tumor samples. PBMCs were collected pretreatment and during treatment, and were isolated and stored as previously described. This sample is drawn from a study of PD-L1 blockade in urothelial cancer (dated by TCRdb to about 2017). The study in broad terms: Therapy was started in the mid-2010s for all patients, and atezolizumab 1,200 mg was administered intravenously every 3 weeks. About 90% of the roughly 29 patients were males with bladder-origin urothelial cancer, and about 60% of the 29 reported a prior smoking history. Patients had an ECOG performance status of 0 or 1 and had received between 0 and 3 prior chemotherapy regimens. Blood samples were analyzed at two time points: 3 weeks after treatment start (second dose) and 6 weeks after treatment start. Blood samples gave a median of 141,255 T cells and under 85,000 unique TCRs, with a median clonality of roughly 0.081. The study was an exploratory multi-omic analysis of somatic, immune and clinical correlates of response to PD-L1 blockade with atezolizumab in urothelial cancer. Pretreatment tumor samples, along with matched peripheral blood collected serially before and after atezolizumab treatment, underwent TCR sequencing. Durable clinical benefit was defined as a progression-free survival longer than 6 months, and TCR features were additionally tested against progression-free survival and overall survival. Whole exome sequencing and RNA sequencing of pretreatment tumors were performed alongside TCR sequencing in the same patients. Durable clinical benefit was achieved by nine patients and was not achieved by 20 patients. Pretreatment blood TCR-seq was available for about 27 patients, at least one posttreatment blood collection was obtained for 24 patients, and tumor TCR-seq was available for 24 patients.

The full study reports these points: Because the sample size was small (n ≈ 27) and many of the analyses were exploratory, the results are meant to be hypothesis-generating. Among patients with durable benefit, tumor-associated TCR clones showed greater expansion in peripheral blood 3 weeks after treatment started (n ≈ 20, p = 0.022). A pretreatment peripheral blood TCR clonality below the median was linked to improved progression-free and overall survival.

The receptor was isolated from a man aged 55-75 years with urothelial cancer. Material: PBMCs, obtained around atezolizumab (anti-PD-L1) treatment. The V gene is TRBV6-1 and the J gene is TRBJ2-2, and 10 bases in between align with TRBD2. The encoded CDR3 is CASSEGSLAGPLTGELFF. The DNA sequence is given as TGTGCCAGCAGTGAAGGCTCACTAGCGGGGCCGCTAACCGGGGAGCTGTTTTTT.